Listed here are 17 T cell receptor beta chains from one sample, sequenced in a study of blood T cell repertoires in COVID-19. Assay: immunoSEQ multiplex PCR; the TCRdb copy retains only in-frame clones and omits some. The sample carries 50,000 or so clones, 77% recorded once. The sequencing sample was made of peripheral blood. The receptors were gathered from a human donor with active or convalescent COVID-19. The donor label of this sample is uncertain.

The gene calls are TRBV19 and TRBJ1-1, with TRBD1 as a possible D gene (5 bases). CDR3 length: 13 residues. The germline V and J ends were trimmed by 7 bases and 1 base, with 10 bases remaining between them. Germline V gene sequence: CDR1 LNHDA, CDR2 SQIVND (reference sequence). CDR3 sequence: CASTSDRNTEAFF. The CDR3 DNA follows: TGTGCCAGTACCTCCGACAGGAACACTGAAGCTTTCTTT. The variable domain in full, with the rest retrieved from reference TRBV19 and TRBJ1-1, is DGGITQSPKYLFRKEGQNVTLSCEQNLNHDAMYWYRQDPGQGLRLIYYSQIVNDFQKGDIAEGYSVSREKKESFPLTVTSAQKNPTAFYLCASTSDRNTEAFFGQGTRLTVV.

This sequence joins TRBV12-3 or TRBV12-4 and TRBJ1-1; D unresolved. This CDR3 contains 13 residues. V gave up 3 bases and J gave up 1 base, with 6 bases separating them. The CDR3 DNA follows: TGTGCCAGCAGTTTGGCCGAGAACACTGAAGCTTTCTTT. Translating gives CASSLAENTEAFF.

This rearrangement joins TRBV21-1 to TRBJ2-2; no DNA check was done on the table's D call, TRBD2. TRBV21-1 is a listed pseudogene. The CDR3 runs 13 residues. In nucleotides, the CDR3 is TGTGCCAGCAGCAAAGGGGCGGGCGGGGAGCTGTTTTTT. This codes for CASSKGAGGELFF.

The chain carries TRBV7-3 and TRBJ2-1; 7 bases agree with TRBD2. The CDR3 sequence is 14 residues long. J gave up 3 bases and V 5 bases, and 4 bases lay outside the gene matches. CDR1 is SGHTA, CDR2 FQGTGA, per germline. The CDR3 coding sequence is TGTGCCAGCAGCCCCACTAGCGACTACAATGAGCAGTTCTTC. Its protein product is CASSPTSDYNEQFF.

The sample holds a few counts of this clone. The V gene is TRBV12-3 or TRBV12-4, the J gene TRBJ2-2; no definite D call. Trimming stripped 4 bases from V and 5 bases from J, with 5 bases between. The CDR3 length is 12 residues. The CDR3 loop is CASSSVTGELFF. DNA of the CDR3: TGTGCCAGCAGTTCCGTGACCGGGGAGCTGTTTTTT.

This chain links TRBV6-1 with TRBJ1-5, with 10 bases fitting TRBD1. V dropped 4 bases and J dropped 1; count of bases not matched to a gene: 10. In germline, CDR1 is MNHNS, CDR2 SASEGT. CDR3 length: 18 amino acids. In nucleotides, the CDR3 is TGTGCCAGCAGTGCTGGACAGGGGGGGTTGGGGAGCAATCAGCCCCAGCATTTT. Its translation: CASSAGQGGLGSNQPQHF.

J is TRBJ2-1 and V is TRBV29-1; 12 nucleotides line up with TRBD1. From germline, CDR1 is SQVTM and CDR2 ANQGSEA. The junction had 18 bases not matched to a gene; V was cut back by 5 bases and J by 4 bases. The length of the CDR3 is 19 residues. DNA of the CDR3: TGCAGCGTTTTAAATGAGGGGACAGGGGGCGCTTGGGTTTACAATGAGCAGTTCTTC. This gives the protein CSVLNEGTGGAWVYNEQFF.

This clone ranks as medium-sized. This sequence joins TRBV27 and TRBJ2-2; 7 bases match TRBD2. The CDR3 has 17 amino acids. CDR1 and CDR2 (germline): MNHEY, SMNVEV (reference sequence). The trim removed 3 bases at V and 1 base at J, leaving 8 bases unmatched. CDR3 residues: CASSLSKASGNTGELFF. CDR3 bases: TGTGCCAGCAGTTTGTCTAAGGCTAGCGGGAACACCGGGGAGCTGTTTTTT.

The J gene is TRBJ2-3, the V gene TRBV18, with 7 nucleotides matching TRBD1. This CDR3 has 14 residues. With 3 bases clipped from V and 1 base from J, the junction kept 1 base outside the gene matches. Germline V gene data show CDR1 as KGHSH and CDR2 as LQKENI. In DNA form, the CDR3 reads TGTGCCAGCTCACCTACAGGGGGCACAGATACGCAGTATTTT. Amino acids: CASSPTGGTDTQYF.

The gene calls are TRBV12-5 and TRBJ1-1; D ambiguous. V shed 1 base and J shed 0 bases, with 15 bases lying between them. CDR1 is LGHNT and CDR2 is FRNRAP in the germline V gene. The length of the CDR3 is 17 residues. For the CDR3, the DNA is TGTGCTAGTGGTTTGGCCCGAACCCTAGTCATGAACACTGAAGCTTTCTTT. This translates into CASGLARTLVMNTEAFF.

V gene TRBV2 combines with J gene TRBJ2-1; 9 nucleotides line up with TRBD1. V lost 3 bases to trimming and J lost 4 bases; unmatched junction nucleotides: 7. The CDR3 is 16 residues long. The germline V gene has CDR1 SNHLY and CDR2 FYNNEI. In nucleotides, the CDR3 is TGTGCCAGCAGTGATAGCCGGGACAGGGCTTACAATGAGCAGTTCTTC. Its translation: CASSDSRDRAYNEQFF.

This chain joins TRBV7-9 and TRBJ1-4; D gene unclear. V lost 10 bases and J lost 4, with 13 bases in between. This CDR3 is built from 13 residues. From germline, CDR1 is SEHNR and CDR2 FQNEAQ (reference sequence). This CDR3 is CATFVEFNEKLFF. For the CDR3, the DNA is TGTGCCACCTTCGTAGAGTTTAATGAAAAACTGTTTTTT.

The gene calls are TRBV27 and TRBJ2-2; 12 nucleotides align to TRBD2. J gave up 1 base and V 2 bases, and 2 bases lay outside the gene matches. Germline V lookup: CDR1 MNHEY, CDR2 SMNVEV (reference sequence). This CDR3 region has 17 residues. The chain's CDR3 is CASSLELAGGNTGELFF. CDR3 sequence (DNA): TGTGCCAGCAGTTTAGAACTAGCGGGAGGGAACACCGGGGAGCTGTTTTTT.

The rearrangement joins TRBV19 to TRBJ2-1; 7 bases align to TRBD2. The length of the CDR3 is 15 residues. Unmatched junction bases numbered 8, after V lost 7 bases and J lost 2 bases. From germline, CDR1 is LNHDA and CDR2 SQIVND (reference sequence). CDR3 region: CASTPAGEAYNEQFF. The CDR3 bases are TGTGCCAGTACCCCGGCGGGAGAGGCCTACAATGAGCAGTTCTTC.

The rearrangement links TRBV19 to TRBJ2-3, with 8 bases matching TRBD1. Trimming cost V 6 bases and J 0 bases; bases outside gene matches: 5. This CDR3 is built from 15 residues. Per the germline V gene, CDR1 is LNHDA and CDR2 is SQIVND (reference sequence). CDR3 in amino acids: CASRARGLSTDTQYF. The CDR3 DNA follows: TGTGCCAGTAGGGCCAGGGGGCTAAGCACAGATACGCAGTATTTT.

The table lists this clone with a few counts. The chain is built from TRBV7-2 and TRBJ2-7; 9 bases line up with TRBD1. V was pared by 5 bases and J by 2 bases, with 4 bases of the junction left unmatched. Germline assignment: CDR1 SGHTA and CDR2 FQGNSA. This CDR3 region has 14 residues. CDR3 in DNA: TGTGCCAGCAGCCACGGGACAGGGACCTACGAGCAGTACTTC. Amino acids: CASSHGTGTYEQYF.

The chain uses TRBV10-3 and TRBJ2-7; 11 nucleotides align to TRBD2. The CDR3 sequence is 14 residues long. V dropped 2 bases and J dropped 7; count of bases not matched to a gene: 4. The germline V gene has CDR1 ENHRY and CDR2 SYGVKD. CDR3 coding DNA: TGTGCCATCAGTGAGCCCCTAGCGGGAGGTGAGCAGTACTTC. Protein: CAISEPLAGGEQYF.